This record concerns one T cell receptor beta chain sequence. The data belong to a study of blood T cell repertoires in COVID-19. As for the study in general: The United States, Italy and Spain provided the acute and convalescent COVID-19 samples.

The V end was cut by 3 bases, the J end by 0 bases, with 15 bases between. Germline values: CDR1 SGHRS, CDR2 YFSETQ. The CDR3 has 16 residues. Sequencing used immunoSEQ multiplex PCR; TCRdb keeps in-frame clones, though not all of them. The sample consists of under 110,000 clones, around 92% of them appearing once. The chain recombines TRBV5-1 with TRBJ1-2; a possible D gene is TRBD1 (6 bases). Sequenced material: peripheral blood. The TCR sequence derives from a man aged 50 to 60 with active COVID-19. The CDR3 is CASSSGDVLTNYGYTF. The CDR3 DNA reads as TGCGCCAGCAGCTCAGGGGACGTACTCACTAACTATGGCTACACCTTC.